The 25 T cell receptor beta chains presented below share a single source sample, sequenced in a study of response to subunit inactivated influenza vaccine. TCRdb fed the RT-PCR reads into MiXCR, producing one record per CDR3 protein. The top ten hold 10% of the sample, which has fewer than 350,000 distinct CDR3 sequences, just over 20% seen once. The material sequenced was PBMCs from blood, taken approximately 20 months after vaccination. These receptors were obtained from a man aged 45 to 70 who received an inactivated influenza vaccine.

Remarks on this clonotype: Since a much larger clone is just one base distant, this may be a read error. The gene calls are TRBV4-3 and TRBJ1-4, with 9 bases that match TRBD1. Germline CDR1 and CDR2: LGHNA and YSLEER. CDR3 size: 15 residues. CDR3 bases: TGCGCCAGCAGCCAAGTGGGGACAGGGAATGAAACACTGTTTTTT. It is translated as CASSQVGTGNETLFF.

The V gene is TRBV11-2, the J gene TRBJ2-7; 8 bases map to TRBD1. V was clipped by 0 bases and J by 4 bases; unmatched bases: 5. CDR1 is SGHAT and CDR2 is FQNNGV in the germline V gene. This CDR3 has 15 residues. In DNA form, the CDR3 reads TGTGCCAGCAGCTTAGAGGCAGGGGGCTTATACGAGCAGTACTTC. Amino acids: CASSLEAGGLYEQYF.

As DNA, the CDR3 is TGTGCCAGCAACCAGGGGACAGGGAGGACTGAAGCTTTCTTT. This codes for CASNQGTGRTEAFF. This rearrangement joins TRBV7-2 to TRBJ1-1, with 9 bases identical to TRBD1. Germline assignment: CDR1 SGHTA and CDR2 FQGNSA. V shed 7 bases and J 5 bases; nucleotides not matched to a gene: 8. The CDR3 is made up of 14 amino acids.

Note on this clonotype: A much bigger clone sits one base away, suggesting this may be a read error. This chain links TRBV28 with TRBJ1-6, with 8 nucleotides matching TRBD1. The CDR3 extends over 15 amino acids. Looked up from germline, CDR1 is MDHEN and CDR2 is SYDVKM. CDR3 in DNA: TGTGCCGGCAGTCCCTCAGGGGGCGATAATTCACCCCTCCACTTT. It translates to CAGSPSGGDNSPLHF. The full variable domain, completed using reference TRBV28 and TRBJ1-6, is DVKVTQSSRYLVKRTGEKVFLECVQDMDHENMFWYRQDPGLGLRLIYFSYDVKMKEKGDIPEGYSVSREKKERFSLILESASTNQTSMYLCAGSPSGGDNSPLHFGNGTRLTVT.

The sample holds many counts of this clonotype. The chain uses TRBV3-1 and TRBJ2-7; 7 bases fit TRBD1. V was pared by 3 bases and J by 4 bases, with 9 bases of the junction left unmatched. Germline CDR1 and CDR2: LGHDT and YNNKEL (reference sequence). The CDR3 has 15 amino acids. The CDR3 reads CASSQGPGQIYEQYF. CDR3 sequence (DNA): TGTGCCAGCAGCCAGGGACCGGGACAGATTTACGAGCAGTACTTC.

This clonotype was observed at least ten times. CDR3 bases: TGCAGTGCGGTACTAGCTAGCACAGATACGCAGTATTTT. Translated, it gives CSAVLASTDTQYF. The V and J genes are TRBV20-1 and TRBJ2-3, with a possible D match to TRBD2 (6 bases). The CDR3 totals 13 residues. The germline V gene has CDR1 DFQATT and CDR2 SNEGSKA (reference sequence). Between the trimmed V and J ends, which lost 6 bases and 0 bases, there was a span of 10 bases.

This clonotype appeared many times. This sequence joins TRBV12-3 or TRBV12-4 and TRBJ1-1, with TRBD1 as a possible D gene (6 bases). This CDR3 spans 18 amino acids. V gave up 1 base and J gave up 6 bases, with 24 bases separating them. The CDR3 DNA follows: TGTGCCAGCAGTTTAGGGACAGCAATTGCCCGGGATGTGGCTGAAGCTTTCTTT. Translating it yields CASSLGTAIARDVAEAFF.

The rearrangement uses TRBV19 and TRBJ1-6, with D unresolved. Germline CDR1 LNHDA, CDR2 SQIVND (reference sequence). This CDR3 is built from 15 residues. V lost 6 bases to trimming and J lost 6 bases, with 15 bases between them. The chain's CDR3 is CASSLRPTGNSPLHF. The CDR3 DNA is TGTGCCAGTAGCCTTAGACCCACGGGTAATTCACCCCTCCACTTT.

The sample holds a few counts of this clonotype. This sequence joins TRBV20-1 and TRBJ2-2, with TRBD2 matching 12 bases. Germline trimming cut 4 bases from V and 5 bases from J; bases unmatched to any gene: 11. The CDR3 has 17 residues. In germline, CDR1 is DFQATT, CDR2 SNEGSKA (reference sequence). The CDR3 DNA reads TGCAGTGCTATAGAGACTAGCGGGAGACGGACAACCGGGGAGCTGTTTTTT. This gives the protein CSAIETSGRRTTGELFF.

This chain links TRBV7-9 with TRBJ2-7; D is perhaps TRBD1 (5 bases). Trimming took 3 bases from V and 0 from J, leaving 9 bases between them. CDR1 and CDR2 from the germline V gene are SEHNR and FQNEAQ (reference sequence). The CDR3 covers 14 residues. CDR3 sequence reads: CASSFETASYEQYF. CDR3 in DNA: TGTGCCAGCAGCTTCGAGACAGCCTCCTACGAGCAGTACTTC.

This chain uses TRBV6-1 with TRBJ1-1; D is perhaps TRBD1 (6 bases). V was shortened by 8 bases and J by 5 bases, with 18 bases between the two germline ends. Germline assignment: CDR1 MNHNS and CDR2 SASEGT. The CDR3 totals 14 residues. CDR3: CASYPPRGRTEAFF. The CDR3 DNA reads as TGTGCCAGCTATCCCCCCAGGGGCCGAACTGAAGCTTTCTTT.

This clonotype occurred many times. The chain couples TRBV9 to TRBJ2-2, with D possibly being TRBD2 (6 bases). Trimming stripped 3 bases from V and 0 bases from J, with 21 bases between. Germline V CDR1 and CDR2: SGDLS, YYNGEE. This CDR3 has 19 amino acids. The CDR3 here is CASSASGGLLKSNTGELFF. For the CDR3, the DNA is TGTGCCAGCAGCGCCTCTGGGGGACTCTTGAAGTCGAACACCGGGGAGCTGTTTTTT.

The chain carries TRBV5-1 and TRBJ1-5, with D possibly TRBD1 on 6 matching bases. Germline lookup yields CDR1 SGHRS and CDR2 YFSETQ. The CDR3 sequence is 15 residues long. V was clipped by 0 bases and J by 7 bases, with 14 bases between them. CDR3 bases: TGCGCCAGCAGCTTGGGTTTCGGGGGCGGCCAGCCCCAGCATTTT. This encodes CASSLGFGGGQPQHF.

At least ten counts were recorded for this clonotype. This chain uses TRBV29-1 with TRBJ2-7; TRBD1 matches 9 bases. The trim removed 4 bases at V and 4 bases at J, leaving 2 bases unmatched. CDR1 and CDR2 (germline): SQVTM, ANQGSEA. The CDR3 extends over 12 amino acids. Written as DNA, the CDR3 is TGCAGCGTTGGGGACAGGGCGTACGAGCAGTACTTC. It is translated as CSVGDRAYEQYF.

This clonotype was counted a few times. This chain uses TRBV5-1 with TRBJ2-7; D gene unclear. Germline CDR1 SGHRS, CDR2 YFSETQ. This CDR3 has 12 residues. V lost 0 bases, J lost 6 bases, and 7 bases lay in between. CDR3 in amino acids: CASSLGRLEQYF. The DNA for the CDR3 is TGCGCCAGCAGCTTGGGTCGTCTCGAGCAGTACTTC.

The rearrangement uses TRBV7-2 and TRBJ2-5; unclear D gene. Germline values: CDR1 SGHTA, CDR2 FQGNSA. Trimming took off 2 bases at V and 3 bases at J, with 13 bases between the two ends. The CDR3 spans 15 residues. CDR3 residues: CASSLSWSSEETQYF. The CDR3 DNA is TGTGCCAGCAGCTTAAGTTGGTCCTCTGAAGAGACCCAGTACTTC.

This clonotype showed up just a few times. This sequence joins TRBV30 and TRBJ1-2; D is unclear. The CDR3 contains 13 residues. Germline CDR1 GTSNPN, CDR2 SVGIG (reference sequence). Trimming cost V 3 bases and J 4 bases, with 12 bases left between them. The CDR3 protein is CAWRTPGGYGYTF. CDR3 bases: TGTGCCTGGAGGACCCCGGGCGGCTATGGCTACACCTTC. The variable domain in full, with the rest retrieved from reference TRBV30 and TRBJ1-2, is SQTIHQWPATLVQPVGSPLSLECTVEGTSNPNLYWYRQAAGRGLQLLFYSVGIGQISSEVPQNLSASRPQDRQFILSSKKLLLSDSGFYLCAWRTPGGYGYTFGSGTRLTVV.

The rearrangement uses TRBV7-9 and TRBJ2-5, with 7 bases that match TRBD1. Germline loops: CDR1 SEHNR, CDR2 FQNEAQ (reference sequence). After removal of 2 bases from V and 5 bases from J, the junction contained 5 bases not matched to a gene. The CDR3 is made up of 14 amino acids. The CDR3 sequence is CASSLRQGWETQYF. CDR3 bases: TGTGCCAGCAGCTTAAGACAGGGCTGGGAGACCCAGTACTTC.

The rearrangement links TRBV20-1 to TRBJ1-5; weak D call: TRBD1 (6 bases). The CDR3 spans 13 residues. Germline V CDR1 and CDR2: DFQATT, SNEGSKA (reference sequence). V was trimmed by 2 bases and J by 7 bases, leaving 12 bases between them. Written as DNA, the CDR3 is TGCAGTGCTAGATCGACAGGACAGCAGCCCCAGCATTTT. It encodes CSARSTGQQPQHF.

This chain uses TRBV9 with TRBJ2-3, with TRBD2 as a possible D gene (7 bases). CDR1 is SGDLS, CDR2 YYNGEE, per germline. The CDR3 consists of 16 residues. Trimming left V 4 bases short and J 0 bases short, with 15 bases between. The CDR3 spells CASSPWGGSSTDTQYF. The CDR3 DNA is TGTGCCAGCAGCCCTTGGGGGGGCTCTAGCACAGATACGCAGTATTTT.

This clonotype was counted at least ten times. The chain is built from TRBV6-5 and TRBJ1-6; D perhaps matches TRBD1 (5 bases). Trimming removed 2 bases at V and 7 bases at J, with 9 bases between. The CDR3 length is 14 residues. CDR1 is MNHEY, CDR2 SVGAGI, per germline. CDR3 in amino acids: CASSYGGSNSPLHF. In nucleotides, the CDR3 is TGTGCCAGCAGTTACGGGGGATCGAATTCACCCCTCCACTTT.

This clonotype was observed at least ten times. The CDR3 here is CSAPGGSRDTEAFF. For the CDR3, the DNA is TGCAGTGCCCCGGGGGGCAGCCGAGACACTGAAGCTTTCTTT. This chain links TRBV20-1 with TRBJ1-1; a possible D gene is TRBD1 (6 bases). Germline CDR1 reads DFQATT; CDR2 reads SNEGSKA (reference sequence). There are 14 residues in the CDR3. Trimming pared 6 bases from V and 3 bases from J, leaving 17 bases between.

This clonotype appeared a few times. The chain employs TRBV4-2 and TRBJ1-6; D unclear. V shed 7 bases and J shed 3 bases, with 16 bases lying between them. The CDR3 covers 16 residues. Germline values: CDR1 LGHNA, CDR2 YNFKEQ. This CDR3 reads CASTRSLAVYNSPLHF. CDR3 DNA sequence: TGTGCCAGCACCCGGAGTCTGGCAGTCTATAATTCACCCCTCCACTTT.

The table lists this clonotype with many counts. The chain is built from TRBV10-3 and TRBJ2-3; D not resolved. Per germline, CDR1 ENHRY and CDR2 SYGVKD. CDR3 length: 12 amino acids. Trimming shortened V by 5 bases and J by 2 bases, and 5 bases separated the two germline ends. The CDR3 nucleotides are TGTGCCATCAGTCCAACCACAGATACGCAGTATTTT. This translates into CAISPTTDTQYF.

This clonotype was picked up a small number of times. This chain uses TRBV9 with TRBJ1-1; no reliable D call. This CDR3 has 14 amino acids. CDR1 and CDR2 from the germline V gene are SGDLS and YYNGEE. The V and J ends lost 0 bases and 1 base respectively, with 7 bases between them. CDR3 in DNA: TGTGCCAGCAGCGTAGCCTCACAGAACACTGAAGCTTTCTTT. This translates into CASSVASQNTEAFF.